Reported below is one T cell receptor (beta chain). The source of the sample is a study of blood T cell repertoires in COVID-19. Overall study context: Acute-phase and convalescent COVID-19 samples originated in the United States, Italy and Spain. T cells, B-cell-depleted T cells, or PBMCs provided the cDNA or gDNA that served as material.

CDR3 length: 17 residues. Trimming at V came to 7 bases and at J to 4 bases, leaving 16 bases not matched to a gene. CDR1 LNHDA and CDR2 SQIVND come from the germline V gene (reference sequence). Under the authors' procedure: Counts of nucleated cells, estimated from reference gene primer amplification, were obtained. Sequencing was performed with immunoSEQ multiplex PCR; in TCRdb, only in-frame clones are kept and a portion is missing. From that table come the V and J calls and clone size; the DNA was used to work out D and trimming. The sample includes about 140,000 clones, 65% to 85% of them seen just once.

The TCR comes from a woman aged 55-75 years with acute or convalescent COVID-19. V and J are TRBV19 and TRBJ1-2, with TRBD1 matching over 9 bases. Sequencing was done on a sample of peripheral blood. The CDR3 coding sequence is TGTGCCAGTAAAGAGAACACCGGGACAGGGCTTTTCTATGGCTACACCTTC. This translates into CASKENTGTGLFYGYTF.